What follows are 28 T cell receptor beta chains derived from one specimen sequenced in a study of Graves' ophthalmopathy and Graves' hyperthyroidism (dated by TCRdb to 2017 to 2018). Sequencing was carried out with an Illumina HiSeq 2000. TCR beta CDR3 regions were amplified from RNA transcripts for repertoire sequencing. The first round of RT-PCR was done with HTBI primers and the Qiagen OneStep RT-PCR kit, and was followed by a second round of multiplex PCR, then size selection and purification. Using fastp trimming at Q25 and MiXCR clonotype assembly, TCRdb reanalyzed the public sequencing data and kept in-frame beta chains. Each record represents a unique CDR3 protein, reported with the most common genes and DNA among its rows. The sample has about 1.2 million distinct CDR3 sequences on record, about two fifths of them singletons. The ten largest make up approximately 10% of the sample. Sequenced material: peripheral blood or thyroid tissue (not recorded which). Receptors were obtained from an adult man with Graves' hyperthyroidism.

The rearrangement uses TRBV7-9 and TRBJ2-2; 9 bases are a match to TRBD1. V dropped 2 bases and J dropped 4; count of bases not matched to a gene: 8. This CDR3 contains 17 residues. Per germline, CDR1 SEHNR and CDR2 FQNEAQ (reference sequence). CDR3 in amino acids: CASSLTGTGWRTGELFF. The CDR3 nucleotides read TGTGCCAGCAGCTTAACCGGGACAGGGTGGCGCACCGGGGAGCTGTTTTTT.

With regard to this clonotype: One end of the junction is discordant with germline, which a read error may explain. This rearrangement joins TRBV7-2 to TRBJ2-7; a weak D match, TRBD2 (6 bases). Germline loops: CDR1 SGHTA, CDR2 FQGNSA. This CDR3 has 14 amino acids. The CDR3 here is CASSLVAGRHEQYF. The CDR3 nucleotides are TGTGCCAGCAGTTTAGTGGCAGGGAGGCACGAGCAGTACTTC. The complete variable domain, with remaining parts taken from reference TRBV7-2 and TRBJ2-7, reads GAGVSQSPSNKVTEKGKDVELRCDPISGHTALYWYRQSLGQGLEFLIYFQGNSAPDKSGLPSDRFSAERTGGSVSTLTIQRTQQEDSAVYLCASSLVAGRHEQYFGPGTRLTVT.

This clonotype was observed at least ten times. The rearrangement links TRBV7-2 to TRBJ1-5; no reliable D call. Germline CDR1 is SGHTA and CDR2 is FQGNSA. The CDR3 runs 13 residues. V was pared by 8 bases and J by 7 bases, with 15 bases between. CDR3 residues: CASAGVAGQPQHF. For the CDR3, the DNA is TGTGCCAGCGCAGGAGTAGCGGGGCAGCCCCAGCATTTT.

To note about this clonotype: One end of the junction does not line up with germline, which may come from a read error. DNA of the CDR3: TGCAGCGTTGAAGCGAACTGTGGCTACACCTTC. It is translated as CSVEANCGYTF. This rearrangement joins TRBV29-1 to TRBJ1-2; no clear D gene. This CDR3 has 11 residues. CDR1 is SQVTM, CDR2 ANQGSEA, per germline.

This clonotype was counted only a few times. CDR3 DNA sequence: TGTGCCAGCCACCTTTTGGGGACCGGGGAGCTGTTTTTT. It specifies CASHLLGTGELFF. This chain uses TRBV7-2 with TRBJ2-2, with D unclear. V was trimmed by 8 bases and J by 5 bases, leaving 12 bases between them. In germline, CDR1 is SGHTA, CDR2 FQGNSA. The CDR3 totals 13 residues.

The sample holds many counts of this clonotype. This rearrangement joins TRBV19 to TRBJ1-2, with a weak D call TRBD1 (5 bases). Germline V CDR1 and CDR2: LNHDA, SQIVND (reference sequence). CDR3 length: 14 amino acids. V gave up 2 bases and J gave up 3 bases, with 10 bases separating them. CDR3 in amino acids: CASSIRGNYYGYTF. The CDR3 nucleotides are TGTGCCAGTAGTATACGGGGCAACTACTATGGCTACACCTTC.

This clonotype was seen ten or more times. This rearrangement joins TRBV9 to TRBJ2-7, with D tentatively TRBD1 or TRBD2 (5 bases each). The germline V and J ends were trimmed by 3 bases and 4 bases, with 8 bases remaining between them. The CDR3 has 12 residues. CDR1 SGDLS and CDR2 YYNGEE come from the germline V gene. The CDR3 region has the DNA TGTGCCAGCAGCGGGGACGGATACGAGCAGTACTTC. The encoded protein is CASSGDGYEQYF.

Only a few counts were recorded for this clonotype. For the CDR3, the DNA is TGTGCCAGCAGTTATTACTCGGGCACTGAAGCTTTCTTT. Translating it yields CASSYYSGTEAFF. The gene calls are TRBV6-5 and TRBJ1-1, with unresolved D. Germline V CDR1 and CDR2: MNHEY, SVGAGI. V lost 3 bases and J lost 4, with 9 bases in between. CDR3 length equals 13 residues.

This rearrangement joins TRBV29-1 to TRBJ2-5; a weak D match, TRBD1 (6 bases). There are 8 residues in the CDR3. V was clipped by 6 bases and J by 13 bases, with 9 bases between them. Germline V gene data show CDR1 as SQVTM and CDR2 as ANQGSEA. The CDR3 sequence: CSVSDRYF. The DNA for the CDR3 is TGCAGCGTGTCGGACAGGTACTTC. Together with reference TRBV29-1 and TRBJ2-5, the CDR3 gives the full variable domain: SAVISQKPSRDICQRGTSLTIQCQVDSQVTMMFWYRQQPGQSLTLIATANQGSEATYESGFVIDKFPISRPNLTFSTLTVSNMSPEDSSIYLCSVSDRYFGPGTRLLVL.

The chain recombines TRBV7-2 with TRBJ2-2; D tentatively reads TRBD1 or TRBD2 (5 bases each). CDR1 is SGHTA, CDR2 FQGNSA, per germline. This CDR3 region has 18 residues. V was shortened by 2 bases and J by 4 bases, with 20 bases between the two germline ends. In DNA, the CDR3 is TGTGCCAGCAGCTTATATCCGGGGACCCTTCGAAGCACCGGGGAGCTGTTTTTT. Its translation: CASSLYPGTLRSTGELFF.

This clonotype showed up many times. The chain couples TRBV7-8 to TRBJ2-5, with a possible D match to TRBD2 (5 bases). The CDR3 loop spans 15 amino acids. Looked up from germline, CDR1 is SGHVS and CDR2 is FQNEAQ. V was shortened by 5 bases and J by 4 bases, with 17 bases between the two germline ends. The CDR3 here is CASSPRFRRRETQYF. The CDR3 DNA follows: TGTGCCAGCAGCCCCCGATTTAGGAGGCGAGAGACCCAGTACTTC.

Concerning this clonotype: A much larger clone lies one base from this, so it may be a read error. This chain links TRBV12-3 or TRBV12-4 with TRBJ1-6; 9 nucleotides align to TRBD1. There are 16 residues in the CDR3. CDR3 sequence reads: CASITEGQGKNSPPHF. CDR3 nucleotide sequence: TGTGCCAGCATCACCGAGGGACAGGGTAAAAATTCACCCCCCCACTTT.

The chain joins TRBV20-1 to TRBJ2-5; perhaps TRBD1 as D (6 bases). V was clipped by 1 base and J by 3 bases, with 12 bases between them. Looked up from germline, CDR1 is DFQATT and CDR2 is SNEGSKA (reference sequence). The CDR3 contains 14 residues. The CDR3: CSARGRGYKETQYF. The CDR3 region has the DNA TGCAGTGCTAGAGGCAGGGGCTATAAAGAGACCCAGTACTTC.

The chain joins TRBV6-5 to TRBJ2-5; 9 bases fit TRBD1. The CDR3 totals 16 residues. Germline V gene data show CDR1 as MNHEY and CDR2 as SVGAGI. With 8 bases clipped from V and 4 bases from J, the junction kept 14 bases outside the gene matches. The chain's CDR3 is CASCMLWTGARETQYF. The DNA for the CDR3 is TGTGCCAGCTGTATGCTCTGGACAGGGGCCAGAGAGACCCAGTACTTC.

This sequence joins TRBV10-3 and TRBJ2-5; 10 bases are a match to TRBD2. CDR1 is ENHRY, CDR2 SYGVKD, per germline. The CDR3 runs to 15 residues. V dropped 5 bases and J dropped 3; count of bases not matched to a gene: 6. The DNA of the CDR3 is TGTGCCATCAGTCGAGGACTAGCGGATAAAGAGACCCAGTACTTC. Amino acid sequence: CAISRGLADKETQYF.

J is TRBJ1-2 and V is TRBV5-1, with TRBD1 as a possible D gene (6 bases). The germline gives CDR1 SGHRS, CDR2 YFSETQ. V was pared by 5 bases and J by 2 bases, with 13 bases between. This CDR3 is built from 14 residues. The CDR3 spells CASRVRGENYGYTF. As DNA, the CDR3 is TGCGCCAGCAGAGTAAGGGGGGAGAACTATGGCTACACCTTC.

The chain links TRBV11-3 to TRBJ1-1; D not resolved. Germline CDR1 and CDR2: SGHNT and YENEEA. With 6 bases removed from V and 1 base from J, the gap between germline ends came to 15 bases. This CDR3 contains 15 residues. CDR3 residues: CASSSPTRWNTEAFF. Here the CDR3 DNA reads TGTGCCAGCAGTTCACCGACGAGATGGAACACTGAAGCTTTCTTT. The full variable domain, completed using reference TRBV11-3 and TRBJ1-1, is EAGVVQSPRYKIIEKKQPVAFWCNPISGHNTLYWYLQNLGQGPELLIRYENEEAVDDSQLPKDRFSAERLKGVDSTLKIQPAELGDSAVYLCASSSPTRWNTEAFFGQGTRLTVV.

The chain is built from TRBV7-2 and TRBJ2-5, with 7 bases identical to TRBD2. Germline V gene sequence: CDR1 SGHTA, CDR2 FQGNSA. V shed 8 bases and J 4 bases; nucleotides not matched to a gene: 7. This CDR3 is built from 13 residues. The CDR3 region has the DNA TGTGCCAGCGTCTGGGGGGGGATAGAGACCCAGTACTTC. Protein product: CASVWGGIETQYF.

Ten or more counts support this clonotype. This chain connects TRBV2 to TRBJ2-7; 10 positions agree with TRBD1. The CDR3 has 14 residues. With V trimmed by 3 bases and J by 3 bases, 2 bases remained unmatched. CDR1 is SNHLY, CDR2 FYNNEI, per germline. The CDR3 reads CASSDDRGLYEQYF. The CDR3 region has the DNA TGTGCCAGCAGTGATGACAGGGGGCTCTACGAGCAGTACTTC.

The CDR3 DNA reads as TGTGCCAGCAGTTCGAATTCGGGAGGCCAAGAGACCCAGTACTTC. It yields the protein CASSSNSGGQETQYF. V is TRBV6-6 and J is TRBJ2-5; 7 nucleotides align to TRBD2. Germline CDR1 MNHNY, CDR2 SVGAGI (reference sequence). The CDR3 runs 15 residues. V lost 4 bases to trimming and J lost 1 base; unmatched junction nucleotides: 6.

The chain has TRBV20-1 and TRBJ2-7, with 8 positions matching TRBD1. V shed 8 bases, J shed 4 bases, and the junction held 10 bases outside the gene matches. The germline gives CDR1 DFQATT, CDR2 SNEGSKA (reference sequence). This CDR3 is 13 amino acids long. The CDR3 reads CSSLPGQVYEQYF. The CDR3 nucleotides are TGCAGTTCACTACCGGGACAGGTATACGAGCAGTACTTC.

This clonotype was seen a handful of times. The chain uses TRBV6-5 and TRBJ1-4; 10 bases line up with TRBD1. Losses at the gene ends were 0 bases for V and 6 bases for J; bases not matched to a gene: 1. The CDR3 has 15 residues. CDR1 is MNHEY and CDR2 is SVGAGI in the germline V gene. CDR3 sequence (DNA): TGTGCCAGCAGTTACTCGGGGACAGGGGATGAAAAACTGTTTTTT. The encoded protein is CASSYSGTGDEKLFF.

About this clonotype itself: Germline is not matched at one junction end, which may reflect a read error. The V gene is TRBV20-1, the J gene TRBJ2-2; tentatively, D is TRBD2 (7 bases). The CDR3 length is 14 residues. The germline V gene encodes CDR1 DFQATT and CDR2 SNEGSKA (reference sequence). CDR3 bases: TGCAGTGCTCGAGCCGGGGGGCAAACCGGGGAGCTTTTTTTT. Translating gives CSARAGGQTGELFF.

V gene TRBV7-8 combines with J gene TRBJ1-5; TRBD1 agrees at 9 bases. Germline V gene sequence: CDR1 SGHVS, CDR2 FQNEAQ. The CDR3 runs to 14 residues. J was trimmed by 8 bases and V by 5 bases; bases with no gene match: 7. The CDR3 nucleotides are TGTGCCAGCAGCCCGGGACAGGGCTTGAAGCCCCAGCATTTT. This codes for CASSPGQGLKPQHF.

In this sample, this clonotype turned up a few times. This sequence joins TRBV5-1 and TRBJ2-7; TRBD2 aligns across 8 bases. Germline V gives CDR1 SGHRS, CDR2 YFSETQ. The CDR3 runs 16 residues. With 3 bases clipped from V and 1 base from J, the junction kept 9 bases outside the gene matches. CDR3 nucleotides: TGCGCCAGCAGCTCAGAAGGACTAGCAGCTTCCTACGAGCAGTACTTC. The encoded protein is CASSSEGLAASYEQYF.

This clonotype has at least ten counts. The chain is built from TRBV6-6 and TRBJ1-2, with D maybe TRBD1 (5 bases). Germline V lookup: CDR1 MNHNY, CDR2 SVGAGI (reference sequence). The CDR3 length is 17 residues. V was trimmed by 0 bases and J by 10 bases, leaving 24 bases between them. The CDR3: CASSYSNRLTQQTVYTF. CDR3 in DNA: TGTGCCAGCAGTTACTCGAACAGGCTTACCCAACAGACCGTCTACACCTTC.

This clonotype has only a few counts. The chain's CDR3 is CASRVAGTGEQYF. The CDR3 DNA is TGTGCCAGTCGAGTAGCAGGGACTGGAGAGCAGTACTTC. This chain connects TRBV6-5 to TRBJ2-7, with D possibly being TRBD2 (6 bases). Trimming removed 9 bases from V and 7 bases from J, with 19 bases in between. Germline V gives CDR1 MNHEY, CDR2 SVGAGI. This CDR3 is built from 13 residues.

This clonotype appeared a few times. The CDR3 sequence: CASSAQRGGYGYTF. CDR3 in DNA: TGCGCCAGCAGCGCCCAGAGAGGAGGCTATGGCTACACCTTC. The genes are TRBV5-1 and TRBJ1-2; D gene unclear. The CDR3 totals 14 residues. Per the germline V gene, CDR1 is SGHRS and CDR2 is YFSETQ. Trimming cost V 4 bases and J 4 bases, with 14 bases left between them.